A selection of T cell receptor beta chains follows, all from one sample in a study of blood T cell repertoires in COVID-19. Here immunoSEQ multiplex PCR was the method, and the copy in TCRdb shows in-frame clones only, minus some. This repertoire shows more than 150,000 clones, 80% to 90% found once; its top ten account for nearly 2.5%. The sample comprised peripheral blood. The receptors derive from a man between 35 and 55 years old with active or convalescent COVID-19. CDR3s include the opening cysteine and the closing phenylalanine or tryptophan. The order of the fields is CDR3 length, J gene, D gene, clone size, V gene, CDR3 DNA, CDR3 protein. D genes are given only for firm matches. The size of a clone is reported for some rows only, either as once, few or many, or as a class for expanded clones.

>14|TRBJ1-1|TRBD1|.|TRBV10-2
TGCGCCAGCACTGCCCCGGGACAGGGGACTGAAGCTTTCTTT
CASTAPGQGTEAFF
>11|TRBJ1-2|.|.|TRBV20-1
TGCAGTGCAACCATTACTTATGGCTACACCTTC
CSATITYGYTF
>13|TRBJ2-7|.|.|TRBV27
TGTGCCAGCAGCTTACAGGGTCCCTACGAGCAGTACTTC
CASSLQGPYEQYF
>15|TRBJ1-4|.|.|TRBV2
TGTGCCAGCAGTGAACTCGGGGACTTGGGTGAAAAACTGTTTTTT
CASSELGDLGEKLFF
>17|TRBJ2-6|TRBD1|.|TRBV5-1
TGCGCCAGCAGCTCAGGACAGGGGGCGTCTGGGGCCAACGTCCTGACTTTC
CASSSGQGASGANVLTF
>16|TRBJ2-3|TRBD1|.|TRBV2
TGTGCCAGCAGCCTGAGACAGGGCTCTAGCACAGATACGCAGTATTTT
CASSLRQGSSTDTQYF
>13|TRBJ1-1|.|.|TRBV7-3
TGTGCCAGCAGCCTCTCTGTGAACACTGAAGCTTTCTTT
CASSLSVNTEAFF
>17|TRBJ2-1|TRBD2|once|TRBV5-1
TGCGCCAGCAGCTCGAGACTAGCGGGGGTATATCACAATGAGCAGTTCTTC
CASSSRLAGVYHNEQFF
>13|TRBJ1-1|TRBD1|few|TRBV6-5
TGTGCCAGCAGCCTCAGACAGGGCACTGAAGCTTTCTTT
CASSLRQGTEAFF
>12|TRBJ2-7|.|.|TRBV2
TGTGCCAGCAGCCAAGCCTCCTACGAGCAGTACTTC
CASSQASYEQYF
>17|TRBJ1-2|.|few|TRBV7-2
TGTGCCAGCAGCTCGGCCGGCCATGAAGCCGGGTCCTATGGCTACACCTTC
CASSSAGHEAGSYGYTF
>13|TRBJ2-7|TRBD2|.|TRBV30
TGTGCCTGGGCCCTAGCGGGGGGGCGTGAGCAGTACTTC
CAWALAGGREQYF
>15|TRBJ1-2|.|.|TRBV6-6
TGTGCCAGCAGTTACTACTCCTTCTCTGACTATGGCTACACCTTC
CASSYYSFSDYGYTF
>13|TRBJ1-2|TRBD1|.|TRBV2
TGTGCCAGCAGTGAAGGTCAGGGGGGTGGCTACACCTTC
CASSEGQGGGYTF
>16|TRBJ2-3|.|once|TRBV7-2
TGTGCCAGCAGCCAAAGCCCGGGACACCGCACAGATACGCAGTATTTT
CASSQSPGHRTDTQYF
>13|TRBJ1-4|TRBD1|.|TRBV2
TGTGCCAGCAGGCCCGGGACAGCCGAAAAACTGTTTTTT
CASRPGTAEKLFF
>16|TRBJ2-5|TRBD1|.|TRBV14
TGTGCCAGCAGCCAAGTGGACAGGGGACCTCAAGAGACCCAGTACTTC
CASSQVDRGPQETQYF
>12|TRBJ1-2|.|once|TRBV7-9
TGTGCCAGCAGCTCCGGGGGGTATGGCTACACCTTC
CASSSGGYGYTF
>14|TRBJ1-5|TRBD1|.|TRBV2
TGTGCCAGCAGCGGGACAGGGGGGGATCAGCCCCAGCATTTT
CASSGTGGDQPQHF
>12|TRBJ1-2|.|.|TRBV7-9
TGTGCCAGCAGCCCGACAGGAGATGGCTACACCTTC
CASSPTGDGYTF
>14|TRBJ1-2|.|.|TRBV9
TGTGCCAGCAGCGCAGACTCAGAGAACTATGGCTACACCTTC
CASSADSENYGYTF
>14|TRBJ2-1|TRBD2|.|TRBV28
TGTGCCAGCACCGGGGGGGTCTTATACAATGAGCAGTTCTTC
CASTGGVLYNEQFF
>16|TRBJ1-3|TRBD1|.|TRBV5-1
TGCGCCAGCAGCTCCGGGACAGGGTGGACTGGAAACACCATATATTTT
CASSSGTGWTGNTIYF
>15|TRBJ2-5|TRBD2|.|TRBV3-1/TRBV3-2
TGTGCCAGCAGCCAACCAGCGGGGGGGACAGAGACCCAGTACTTC
CASSQPAGGTETQYF
>13|TRBJ1-1|.|.|TRBV7-9
TGTGCCAGCAGCTTGGACATGAACACTGAAGCTTTCTTT
CASSLDMNTEAFF
>16|TRBJ1-5|TRBD1|.|TRBV19
TGTGCCAGTAGTCCTCGGACAGGGAAAGCAAATCAGCCCCAGCATTTT
CASSPRTGKANQPQHF
>14|TRBJ1-4|TRBD1|.|TRBV9
TGTGCCAGCAGCGTAGTTGGGACAGATGAAAAACTGTTTTTT
CASSVVGTDEKLFF
>14|TRBJ1-1|TRBD1|.|TRBV27
TGTGCCAGCAGTCGGACAGGGGTTGGCACTGAAGCTTTCTTT
CASSRTGVGTEAFF
>14|TRBJ2-1|.|once|TRBV7-2
TGTGCCAGCAGCTTAGGGTCTGGGGCCAATGAGCAGTTCTTC
CASSLGSGANEQFF
>14|TRBJ2-7|.|.|TRBV19
TGTGCCAGTAGTATTATTGTCGGAGCCTACGAGCAGTACTTC
CASSIIVGAYEQYF
>14|TRBJ1-1|.|once|TRBV5-1
TGCGCCAGCAGCTTGAGACACCCGGACACTGAAGCTTTCTTT
CASSLRHPDTEAFF
>14|TRBJ1-2|.|.|TRBV29-1
TGCAGCGTAGATCAACTCAGGGGCGGCTATGGCTACACCTTC
CSVDQLRGGYGYTF
>17|TRBJ2-4|.|.|TRBV7-2
TGTGCCAGCAGCTTACAGTTTTCTGGCTTAGCCAAAAACATTCAGTACTTC
CASSLQFSGLAKNIQYF
>13|TRBJ1-1|.|.|TRBV11-3
TGTGCCAGCAGCTTAGGGGGGGAAGGTGAAGCTTTCTTT
CASSLGGEGEAFF
>15|TRBJ1-2|TRBD1|few|TRBV29-1
TGCAGCGTTGAACGGACAGGGGGGAACGTCTATGGCTACACCTTC
CSVERTGGNVYGYTF
>13|TRBJ1-1|.|.|TRBV7-3
TGTGCCAGCAGCCTAACCGTAAACACTGAAGCTTTCTTT
CASSLTVNTEAFF
>13|TRBJ1-1|TRBD1|.|TRBV12-5
TGTGCTAGTGGTCCCGGGACAGGGGGATCGGCTTTCTTT
CASGPGTGGSAFF
>14|TRBJ2-2|TRBD1|.|TRBV9
TGTGCCAGCAGCGTGGGACAGGGACACGGGGAGCTGTTTTTT
CASSVGQGHGELFF
>16|TRBJ1-6|TRBD1|.|TRBV6-5
TGTGCCAGCAGTTACGACCGGACAGGGTGGAGTTCACCCCTCCACTTT
CASSYDRTGWSSPLHF
>13|TRBJ1-3|.|.|TRBV19
TGTGCCAGTAGTGCCGGCTCTGGAAACACCATATATTTT
CASSAGSGNTIYF
>14|TRBJ1-2|.|.|TRBV6-5
TGTGCCAGCAGTTACTCCACCGGGGACTATGGCTACACCTTC
CASSYSTGDYGYTF
>17|TRBJ1-2|TRBD1|.|TRBV5-5
TGTGCCAGCAGCTTGGCCTTGACAGGGGCGGTAGGGCTTGGCTACACCTTC
CASSLALTGAVGLGYTF
>15|TRBJ1-5|.|.|TRBV13
TGTGCCAGCAGCTTAGGCTGGGGAGGCAATCAGCCCCAGCATTTT
CASSLGWGGNQPQHF
>19|TRBJ1-1|TRBD1|.|TRBV19
TGTGCCAGTATAGGCCTCGACCCCGGGACAGGCTACCTGGAGACTGAAGCTTTCTTT
CASIGLDPGTGYLETEAFF
>13|TRBJ1-5|.|.|TRBV2
TGTGCCAGCAGTGAAACCCGCGGACTGCCCCAGCATTTT
CASSETRGLPQHF
>15|TRBJ1-2|TRBD1|.|TRBV4-2
TGTGCCAGCAGCCAGGACAGGGTCGCGATAGGGGGCTACACCTTC
CASSQDRVAIGGYTF
>16|TRBJ1-1|.|.|TRBV7-8
TGTGCCAGCAGCTTAGCCCCAAGAGATGGGAACACTGAAGCTTTCTTT
CASSLAPRDGNTEAFF
>16|TRBJ1-3|.|once|TRBV6-5
TGTGCCAGCAGTTTGGCCAGGTTCCAATCCGGAAACACCATATATTTT
CASSLARFQSGNTIYF
>13|TRBJ1-1|TRBD1|.|TRBV2
TGTGCCAGCAGGGGGGACAGGGACCTGGGAGCTTTCTTT
CASRGDRDLGAFF
>14|TRBJ2-3|TRBD2|once|TRBV5-4
TGTGCCGGGCGCGGGGGGCCAAATACAGATACGCAGTATTTT
CAGRGGPNTDTQYF
>11|TRBJ1-1|.|.|TRBV30
TGTGCCTGGAGTCCGGGGACTGAAGCTTTCTTT
CAWSPGTEAFF
>13|TRBJ2-7|.|.|TRBV2
TGTGCCAGCACTGATATAGACACATCCGAGCAGTACTTC
CASTDIDTSEQYF
>14|TRBJ1-1|.|.|TRBV5-4
TGTGCCAGCAGCTTGGACAGCATGAACACTGAAGCTTTCTTT
CASSLDSMNTEAFF
>14|TRBJ1-5|.|few|TRBV10-3
TGTGCCATCAGTGACAGGGGATCCAATCAGCCCCAGCATTTT
CAISDRGSNQPQHF
>16|TRBJ2-1|TRBD2|.|TRBV2
TGTGCCAGCAGCCCGAGATGGGGGGGGTACTTGAATGAGCAGTTCTTC
CASSPRWGGYLNEQFF